The present T cell receptor (beta chain) was sequenced within a study of CD8 T cells in ankylosing spondylitis. Study-wide points: The study looked at matched synovial fluid samples from ankylosing spondylitis patients. Disease-linked clones were reported to be significantly enriched there. Reactive arthritis synovial fluid and blood were previously reported to contain some motif variants. Disease-linked clones were CD8+ and relatively rare in peripheral blood. A TCR beta motif of eight or nine highly homologous variants seemed to mark ankylosing spondylitis blood.

The CDR3 runs to 14 residues. Germline CDR1 reads DFQATT; CDR2 reads SNEGSKA (reference sequence). Trimming shortened V by 4 bases and J by 11 bases, and 23 bases separated the two germline ends. TCR beta libraries were made by quantitative 5'-RACE with molecular barcodes. TCRdb re-derived calls from the 5' RACE reads in MiXCR, one entry per CDR3 protein. The data show 250,000 to 350,000 distinct CDR3 sequences, with roughly 8% seen just once and about 14% held by the top ten. This clonotype was counted many times. What it recognizes is unknown. The clonotype originates from a male donor with ankylosing spondylitis. The genes are TRBV20-1 and TRBJ1-1; D is unclear. The sequenced sample was blood, either unsorted or a sorted T cell fraction (not recorded which). The CDR3 DNA sequence: TGCAGTGCTATTACGGGGTCCCCCGTCTTAGGGGCTTTCTTT. Translated: CSAITGSPVLGAFF.